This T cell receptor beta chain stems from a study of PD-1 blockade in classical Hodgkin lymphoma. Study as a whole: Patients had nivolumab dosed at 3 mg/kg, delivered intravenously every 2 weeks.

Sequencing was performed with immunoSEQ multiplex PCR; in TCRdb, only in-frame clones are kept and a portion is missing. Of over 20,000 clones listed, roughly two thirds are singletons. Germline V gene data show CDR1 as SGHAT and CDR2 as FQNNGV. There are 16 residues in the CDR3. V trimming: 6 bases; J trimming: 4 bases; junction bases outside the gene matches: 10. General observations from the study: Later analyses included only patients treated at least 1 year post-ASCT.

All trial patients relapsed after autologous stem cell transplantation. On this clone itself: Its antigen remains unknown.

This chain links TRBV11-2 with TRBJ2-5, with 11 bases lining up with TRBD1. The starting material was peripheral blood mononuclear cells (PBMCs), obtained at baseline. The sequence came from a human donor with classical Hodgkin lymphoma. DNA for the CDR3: TGTGCCAGCAGTACTAGGACAGGGGGCGAGCGAGAGACCCAGTACTTC. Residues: CASSTRTGGERETQYF.